The 20 T cell receptor beta chains reported below all come from one sample, sequenced in a study of blood T cell repertoires in COVID-19. Assay: immunoSEQ multiplex PCR; the TCRdb copy retains only in-frame clones and omits some. The profile shows hundreds of thousands of clones, around 87% of them singletons. Sequenced: peripheral blood. Every receptor here comes from a woman aged 55-70 years with COVID-19, enrolled during active disease.

Only one count was recorded for this clone. The J gene is TRBJ2-3, the V gene TRBV5-1; 9 bases are shared with TRBD1. The V and J ends lost 0 bases and 6 bases, in that order; junction bases with no gene match: 5. Germline assignment: CDR1 SGHRS and CDR2 YFSETQ. This CDR3 contains 15 residues. CDR3 in amino acids: CASSLEDRGLDTQYF. In DNA form, the CDR3 reads TGCGCCAGCAGCTTGGAGGACAGGGGTTTGGATACGCAGTATTTT.

The chain couples TRBV28 to TRBJ1-6; D is unresolved. In germline, CDR1 is MDHEN, CDR2 SYDVKM. V was pared by 6 bases and J by 15 bases, with 12 bases between. The CDR3 is made up of 11 amino acids. CDR3 region: CASRAALGLHF. Here the CDR3 DNA reads TGTGCCAGCAGGGCAGCACTAGGCCTCCACTTT.

This clone showed up just once. This rearrangement joins TRBV9 to TRBJ1-6; 7 positions agree with TRBD1. CDR3 length equals 13 residues. The junction had 3 bases not matched to a gene; V was cut back by 5 bases and J by 7 bases. Germline values: CDR1 SGDLS, CDR2 YYNGEE. CDR3 sequence reads: CASSRQGNSPLHF. The DNA for the CDR3 is TGTGCCAGCAGTCGACAGGGAAATTCACCCCTCCACTTT.

The chain uses TRBV6-5 and TRBJ2-7; 9 bases are shared with TRBD1. Germline CDR1 and CDR2: MNHEY and SVGAGI. The CDR3 covers 15 residues. With 0 bases clipped from V and 7 bases from J, the junction kept 7 bases outside the gene matches. The CDR3 protein is CASSYSRDRVEEQYF. CDR3 coding DNA: TGTGCCAGCAGTTACTCAAGGGACAGGGTGGAAGAGCAGTACTTC.

V usage is TRBV11-3 and J usage is TRBJ2-3, with a weak D call TRBD1 (5 bases). The CDR3 loop spans 15 amino acids. Germline V gene sequence: CDR1 SGHNT, CDR2 YENEEA. V lost 2 bases, J lost 3 bases, and 12 bases lay in between. CDR3 coding DNA: TGTGCCAGCAGCTTATCGCAGGGAAGGACAGATACGCAGTATTTT. Protein product: CASSLSQGRTDTQYF.

This chain connects TRBV3-1 (or the pseudogene TRBV3-2) to TRBJ2-1, with TRBD2 matching 7 bases. The junction had 11 bases not matched to a gene; V was cut back by 4 bases and J by 5 bases. The CDR3 totals 16 residues. Germline loops: CDR1 LGHDT, CDR2 YNNKEL (reference sequence). As DNA, the CDR3 is TGTGCCAGCAGCCTTGGTACTAGCGACCCACACAATGAGCAGTTCTTC. Amino acid sequence: CASSLGTSDPHNEQFF.

The rearrangement joins TRBV4-1 to TRBJ1-1, with D hard to call. The V gene lost 0 bases and the J gene lost 9 bases, with 8 bases spanning the gap. Per the germline V gene, CDR1 is MGHRA and CDR2 is YSYEKL. The CDR3 is 12 amino acids. CDR3: CASSQDGEQAFF. Written as DNA, the CDR3 is TGCGCCAGCAGCCAAGATGGGGAGCAAGCTTTCTTT.

The rearrangement uses TRBV2 and TRBJ1-3; D is unresolved. The CDR3 runs to 17 residues. Germline assignment: CDR1 SNHLY and CDR2 FYNNEI. V was cut by 6 bases and J by 0 bases, with 18 bases left in between. The CDR3 region is CASSSRNSPISGNTIYF. DNA for the CDR3: TGTGCCAGCAGCTCCCGGAACAGCCCAATCTCTGGAAACACCATATATTTT.

V gene TRBV5-6 combines with J gene TRBJ1-6; the D is unclear. Germline loops: CDR1 SGHDT, CDR2 YYEEEE. The CDR3 consists of 14 residues. V gave up 4 bases and J gave up 4 bases, with 9 bases separating them. CDR3 sequence (DNA): TGTGCCAGCAGCCCCGGTCTTTATAATTCACCCCTCCACTTT. This codes for CASSPGLYNSPLHF.

The CDR3 DNA reads as TGTGCCAGCAGACTACAACGGTCGACCAATCAGCCCCAGCATTTT. Translated: CASRLQRSTNQPQHF. This rearrangement joins TRBV6-5 to TRBJ1-5; the D is unclear. Trimming shortened V by 6 bases and J by 3 bases, and 15 bases separated the two germline ends. The CDR3 extends over 15 amino acids. Germline V lookup: CDR1 MNHEY, CDR2 SVGAGI.

V gene TRBV9 combines with J gene TRBJ1-5; D might be TRBD1 (6 bases). The CDR3 runs 15 residues. Per germline, CDR1 SGDLS and CDR2 YYNGEE. V shed 4 bases and J shed 4 bases, with 15 bases lying between them. The CDR3 DNA is TGTGCCAGCAGCACCTCCGGGACATGGAATCAGCCCCAGCATTTT. Translated, it gives CASSTSGTWNQPQHF.

This chain connects TRBV6-5 to TRBJ2-7; 11 bases agree with TRBD1. V shed 6 bases and J 3 bases; nucleotides not matched to a gene: 7. Germline V gene data show CDR1 as MNHEY and CDR2 as SVGAGI. The CDR3 totals 15 residues. CDR3 loop: CASSQGTGGFYEQYF. The CDR3 DNA follows: TGTGCCAGCAGCCAAGGGACAGGGGGATTCTACGAGCAGTACTTC.

This clone was seen a handful of times. The CDR3 is CASSSGQAKNSPLHF. The CDR3 nucleotides read TGCGCCAGCAGCTCTGGACAGGCAAAGAATTCACCCCTCCACTTT. V gene TRBV5-1 combines with J gene TRBJ1-6; 7 bases fit TRBD1. The CDR3 is 15 residues long. Trimming cost V 3 bases and J 7 bases; bases outside gene matches: 7. CDR1 SGHRS and CDR2 YFSETQ come from the germline V gene.

This clone was detected once. The chain is built from TRBV19 and TRBJ1-1; D not certain. The CDR3 is made up of 14 amino acids. V lost 6 bases and J lost 4, with 15 bases in between. Germline V gene data show CDR1 as LNHDA and CDR2 as SQIVND (reference sequence). CDR3 DNA sequence: TGTGCCAGTAGCACCGACATGGTAAGCACTGAAGCTTTCTTT. This gives the protein CASSTDMVSTEAFF.

DNA of the CDR3: TGTGCCAGCAGTCCCAGTGAGCGGGGGGATTTAGATACGCAGTATTTT. Translation gives CASSPSERGDLDTQYF. The J gene is TRBJ2-3, the V gene TRBV28, with 9 positions matching TRBD2. Germline V CDR1 and CDR2: MDHEN, SYDVKM. The J segment lost 5 bases and the V segment lost 5 bases, leaving 11 bases of the junction unmatched. The CDR3 runs 16 residues.

The gene calls are TRBV5-5 and TRBJ1-1, with D perhaps matching TRBD1 (6 bases). The CDR3 has 13 amino acids. Germline V CDR1 and CDR2: SGHKS, YYEKEE (reference sequence). V dropped 3 bases and J dropped 5 bases, with 11 bases sitting between them. CDR3 loop: CASSSHRETEAFF. The CDR3 bases are TGTGCCAGCAGCTCCCACAGGGAGACTGAAGCTTTCTTT.

V gene TRBV5-1 combines with J gene TRBJ2-6, with 7 bases aligning to TRBD1. The CDR3 covers 17 residues. Per the germline V gene, CDR1 is SGHRS and CDR2 is YFSETQ. V trimming: 3 bases; J trimming: 0 bases; junction bases outside the gene matches: 6. DNA of the CDR3: TGCGCCAGCAGCTCGGGACAGTGGGGCTCTGGGGCCAACGTCCTGACTTTC. Amino acid sequence: CASSSGQWGSGANVLTF.

The chain joins TRBV29-1 to TRBJ2-7; possibly TRBD2 for D (5 bases). Per the germline V gene, CDR1 is SQVTM and CDR2 is ANQGSEA. The CDR3 length is 14 residues. Trimming removed 4 bases at V and 5 bases at J, with 18 bases between. CDR3 coding DNA: TGCAGCGTTGCGTGGAGGTACAGTATCAACGAGCAGTACTTC. Amino acid sequence: CSVAWRYSINEQYF.

As for this clone: This CDR3 is also generated by other DNA sequences in the sample. V usage is TRBV5-1 and J usage is TRBJ1-1; 10 nucleotides match TRBD1. The ends lost 4 bases at V and 4 bases at J; junction bases unmatched: 4. CDR1 is SGHRS and CDR2 is YFSETQ in the germline V gene. CDR3 length: 14 residues. The chain's CDR3 is CASSTGQGGTEAFF. CDR3 nucleotide sequence: TGCGCCAGCAGCACCGGACAGGGGGGCACTGAAGCTTTCTTT.

The V gene is TRBV24-1, the J gene TRBJ1-5, with D possibly matching TRBD1 (5 bases). Germline V gene lookup returns CDR1 KGHDR and CDR2 SFDVKD. The CDR3 runs to 13 residues. With 10 bases removed from V and 2 bases from J, the gap between germline ends came to 11 bases. The CDR3 here is CATQGHGNQPQHF. The DNA for the CDR3 is TGTGCCACTCAGGGTCACGGCAATCAGCCCCAGCATTTT.